A single sample is the source of the 7 T cell receptor beta chains below, sequenced in a study of T cell responses to AZD1222 COVID-19 vaccine (TCRdb year 2021). The library came from the immunoSEQ multiplex PCR assay. As stored in TCRdb, this immuneACCESS dataset retains in-frame rearrangements with V and J assigned. A fraction of the clones does not appear; measured against another copy, unresolved V genes explain less than half of the discrepancy, and the remainder lacks a known reason. The sample includes around 87,000 clones, with roughly 90% observed a single time. The ten largest clones capture approximately 21% of the sample. Interpreted using the paper, the time point label stands for: baseline before first vaccination. Sequenced material: peripheral blood, taken on day 0 of AZD1222 vaccination. These receptors were obtained from an adult in good health.

This sequence joins TRBV27 and TRBJ2-5, with TRBD2 matching 9 bases. Germline V gene lookup returns CDR1 MNHEY and CDR2 SMNVEV (reference sequence). J gave up 4 bases and V 4 bases, and 10 bases lay outside the gene matches. The CDR3 contains 16 residues. The DNA of the CDR3 is TGTGCCAGCAGTTCCCCCCAAGCGGGGGGAGGAGAGACCCAGTACTTC. The encoded protein is CASSSPQAGGGETQYF.

This clone was counted only a few times. V is TRBV19 and J is TRBJ2-7; 9 bases line up with TRBD1. CDR1 and CDR2 from the germline V gene are LNHDA and SQIVND (reference sequence). This CDR3 has 15 amino acids. After removal of 3 bases from V and 5 bases from J, the junction contained 8 bases not matched to a gene. The CDR3, as DNA: TGTGCCAGTAGTATGCGACAGGGGGGTGGCAACGAGCAGTACTTC. It is translated as CASSMRQGGGNEQYF.

The chain uses TRBV7-2 and TRBJ2-3; TRBD2 matches 8 bases. Germline V gene lookup returns CDR1 SGHTA and CDR2 FQGNSA. Germline trimming cut 1 base from V and 2 bases from J; bases unmatched to any gene: 14. The CDR3 length is 19 residues. The CDR3 loop reads CASSLGRAQRGTLTDTQYF. Here the CDR3 DNA reads TGTGCCAGCAGCTTAGGAAGGGCACAGCGGGGGACTCTCACAGATACGCAGTATTTT.

This chain connects TRBV5-4 to TRBJ2-2; maybe TRBD1 (6 bases). The CDR3 is 13 residues long. The V end was cut by 4 bases, the J end by 7 bases, with 11 bases between. Germline CDR1 is SGHNT and CDR2 is YYREEE (reference sequence). CDR3 loop: CASSNGQIGELFF. The CDR3 DNA reads TGTGCCAGCAGCAACGGACAGATCGGGGAGCTGTTTTTT.

This chain connects TRBV19 to TRBJ2-5; 10 bases fit TRBD2. J gave up 2 bases and V 4 bases, and 4 bases lay outside the gene matches. The V gene's germline CDR1 is LNHDA and CDR2 SQIVND (reference sequence). The CDR3 sequence is 15 residues long. CDR3 bases: TGTGCCAGTAGTACCCGACTAGCGGGTCAAGAGACCCAGTACTTC. It specifies CASSTRLAGQETQYF.

The chain joins TRBV28 to TRBJ1-5; D is undetermined. The V gene lost 5 bases and the J gene lost 2 bases, with 13 bases spanning the gap. Germline lookup yields CDR1 MDHEN and CDR2 SYDVKM. CDR3 size: 15 residues. CDR3 coding DNA: TGTGCCAGCAGTCCCCGGGTTCTCGGCAATCAGCCCCAGCATTTT. This sequence encodes CASSPRVLGNQPQHF.

The chain uses TRBV4-2 and TRBJ2-1; D call uncertain. V lost 0 bases, J lost 1 base, and 1 base lay in between. The CDR3 length is 13 residues. Germline CDR1 is LGHNA and CDR2 is YNFKEQ. As DNA, the CDR3 is TGTGCCAGCAGCCAAGATTCCTACAATGAGCAGTTCTTC. Amino acid sequence: CASSQDSYNEQFF.